This TCR beta chain stems from a study of cytomegalovirus exposure and HLA in healthy donors. CDR1 and CDR2 from the germline V gene are MDHEN and SYDVKM. This CDR3 comprises 11 residues. With 5 bases removed from V and 15 bases from J, the gap between germline ends came to 11 bases. 60 Vbeta and 13 Jbeta primers were used in PCR. The data were produced by immunoSEQ multiplex PCR, yet TCRdb's version contains in-frame clones alone and is incomplete. The data contain about 140,000 clones, approximately 80% of them seen just once; the ten biggest clones take up approximately 9.7%. This TCR derives from a woman in her sixties in good health and CMV-seropositive. Material for sequencing was PBMCs. V gene TRBV28 combines with J gene TRBJ1-6, with a weak D call TRBD1 (6 bases). This CDR3 is CASSAPRGLHF. The DNA of the CDR3 is TGTGCCAGCAGTGCCCCCAGGGGCCTCCACTTT.